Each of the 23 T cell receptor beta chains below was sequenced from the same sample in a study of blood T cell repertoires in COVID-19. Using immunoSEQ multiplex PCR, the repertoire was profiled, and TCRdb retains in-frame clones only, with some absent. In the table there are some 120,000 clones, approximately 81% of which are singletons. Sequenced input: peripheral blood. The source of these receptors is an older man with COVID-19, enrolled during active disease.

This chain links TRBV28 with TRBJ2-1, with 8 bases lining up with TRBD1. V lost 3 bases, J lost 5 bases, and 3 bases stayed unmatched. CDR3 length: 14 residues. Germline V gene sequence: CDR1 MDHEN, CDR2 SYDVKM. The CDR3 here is CASSFSRGHNEQFF. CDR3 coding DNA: TGTGCCAGCAGTTTCTCCAGGGGGCACAATGAGCAGTTCTTC.

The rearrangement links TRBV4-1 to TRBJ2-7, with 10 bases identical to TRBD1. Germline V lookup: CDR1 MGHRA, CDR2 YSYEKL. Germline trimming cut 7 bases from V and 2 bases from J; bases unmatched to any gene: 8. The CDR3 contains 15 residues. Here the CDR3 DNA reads TGCGCCAGCACCACCGGGACAGGGGAGGCCTACGAGCAGTACTTC. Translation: CASTTGTGEAYEQYF.

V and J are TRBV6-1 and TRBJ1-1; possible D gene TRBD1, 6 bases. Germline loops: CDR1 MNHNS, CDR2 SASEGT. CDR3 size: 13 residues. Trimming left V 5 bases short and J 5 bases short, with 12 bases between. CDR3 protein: CASSTTRGTEAFF. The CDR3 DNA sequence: TGTGCCAGCAGTACCACGAGGGGGACTGAAGCTTTCTTT.

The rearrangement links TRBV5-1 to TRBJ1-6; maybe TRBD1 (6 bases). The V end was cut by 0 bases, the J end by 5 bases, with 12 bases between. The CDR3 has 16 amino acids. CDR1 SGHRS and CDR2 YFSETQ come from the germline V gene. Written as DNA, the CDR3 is TGCGCCAGCAGCTTGGGTACAGGGTCTGATAATTCACCCCTCCACTTT. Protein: CASSLGTGSDNSPLHF.

The CDR3 sequence: CASLNRGRETGELFF. The CDR3 DNA sequence: TGTGCCAGTTTAAACAGGGGGCGTGAGACCGGGGAGCTGTTTTTT. The chain combines TRBV19 with TRBJ2-2; 9 bases fit TRBD1. Germline V gene lookup returns CDR1 LNHDA and CDR2 SQIVND (reference sequence). V dropped 8 bases and J dropped 5; count of bases not matched to a gene: 9. CDR3 size: 15 residues.

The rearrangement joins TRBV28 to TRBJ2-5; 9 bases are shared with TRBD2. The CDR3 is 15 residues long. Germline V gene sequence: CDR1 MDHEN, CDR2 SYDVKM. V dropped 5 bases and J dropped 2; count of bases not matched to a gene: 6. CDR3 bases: TGTGCCAGCAGTCCCTCCCTAGCGGGGCAAGAGACCCAGTACTTC. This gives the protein CASSPSLAGQETQYF.

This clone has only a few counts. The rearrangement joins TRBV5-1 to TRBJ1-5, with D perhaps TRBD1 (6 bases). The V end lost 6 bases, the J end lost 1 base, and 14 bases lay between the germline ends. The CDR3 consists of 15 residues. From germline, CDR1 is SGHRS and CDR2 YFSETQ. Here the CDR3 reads CASKRDILSNQPQHF. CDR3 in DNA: TGCGCCAGCAAGAGGGACATACTCAGCAATCAGCCCCAGCATTTT.

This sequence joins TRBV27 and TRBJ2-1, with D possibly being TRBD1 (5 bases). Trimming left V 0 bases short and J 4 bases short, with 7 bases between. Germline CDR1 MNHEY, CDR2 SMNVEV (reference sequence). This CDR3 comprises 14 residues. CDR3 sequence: CASSLSGPYNEQFF. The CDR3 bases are TGTGCCAGCAGTTTATCGGGGCCATACAATGAGCAGTTCTTC.

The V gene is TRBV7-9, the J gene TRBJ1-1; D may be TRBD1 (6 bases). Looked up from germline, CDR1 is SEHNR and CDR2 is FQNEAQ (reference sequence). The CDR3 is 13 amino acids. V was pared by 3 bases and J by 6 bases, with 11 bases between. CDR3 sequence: CASSLNRVAEAFF. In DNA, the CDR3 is TGTGCCAGCAGCTTGAACAGGGTAGCTGAAGCTTTCTTT.

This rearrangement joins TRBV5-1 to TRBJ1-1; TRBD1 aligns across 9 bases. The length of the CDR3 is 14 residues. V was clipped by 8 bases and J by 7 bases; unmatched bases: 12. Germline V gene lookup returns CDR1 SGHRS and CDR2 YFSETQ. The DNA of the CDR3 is TGCGCCAGTTCCTCAGCTCCGGGACAGGGTGAAGCTTTCTTT. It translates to CASSSAPGQGEAFF.

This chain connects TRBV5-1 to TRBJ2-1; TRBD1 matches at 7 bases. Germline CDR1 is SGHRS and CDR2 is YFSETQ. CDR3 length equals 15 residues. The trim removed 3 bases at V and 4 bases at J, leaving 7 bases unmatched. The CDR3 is CASSSEPGQYNEQFF. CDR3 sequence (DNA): TGCGCCAGCAGCTCGGAGCCGGGACAGTACAATGAGCAGTTCTTC.

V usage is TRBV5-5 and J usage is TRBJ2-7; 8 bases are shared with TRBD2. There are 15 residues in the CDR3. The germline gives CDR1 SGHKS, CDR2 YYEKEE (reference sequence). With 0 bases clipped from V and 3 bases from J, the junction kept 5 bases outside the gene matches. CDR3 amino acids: CASSLVSGRSYEQYF. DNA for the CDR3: TGTGCCAGCAGCTTGGTAAGCGGGAGAAGCTACGAGCAGTACTTC.

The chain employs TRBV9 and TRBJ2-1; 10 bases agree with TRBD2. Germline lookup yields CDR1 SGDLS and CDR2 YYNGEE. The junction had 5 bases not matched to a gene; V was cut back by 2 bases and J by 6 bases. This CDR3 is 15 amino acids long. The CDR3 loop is CASSVSGRGGNEQFF. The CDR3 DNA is TGTGCCAGCAGCGTCAGCGGGAGGGGCGGCAATGAGCAGTTCTTC.

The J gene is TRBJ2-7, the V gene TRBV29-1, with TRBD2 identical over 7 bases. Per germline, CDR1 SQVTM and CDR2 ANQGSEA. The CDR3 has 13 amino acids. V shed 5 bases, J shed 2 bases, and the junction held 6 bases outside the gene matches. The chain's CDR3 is CSVMGGITYEQYF. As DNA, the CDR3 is TGCAGCGTTATGGGAGGGATCACCTACGAGCAGTACTTC.

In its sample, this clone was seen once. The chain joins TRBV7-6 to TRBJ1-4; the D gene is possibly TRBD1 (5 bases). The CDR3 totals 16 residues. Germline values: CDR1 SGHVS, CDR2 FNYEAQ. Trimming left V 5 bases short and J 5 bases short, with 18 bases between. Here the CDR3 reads CASSQNGHLGNEKLFF. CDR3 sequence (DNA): TGTGCCAGCAGCCAAAATGGACATCTAGGCAATGAAAAACTGTTTTTT.

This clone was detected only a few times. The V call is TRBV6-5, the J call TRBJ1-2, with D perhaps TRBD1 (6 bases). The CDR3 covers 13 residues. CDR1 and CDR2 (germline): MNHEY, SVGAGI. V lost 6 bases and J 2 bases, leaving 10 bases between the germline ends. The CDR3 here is CASRTDRNYGYTF. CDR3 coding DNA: TGTGCCAGCAGGACTGACAGGAACTATGGCTACACCTTC.

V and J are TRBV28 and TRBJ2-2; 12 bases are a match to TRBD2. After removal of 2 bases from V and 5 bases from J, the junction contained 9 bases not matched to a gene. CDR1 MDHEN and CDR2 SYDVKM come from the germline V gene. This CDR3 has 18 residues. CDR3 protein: CASSLLAGGPMVTGELFF. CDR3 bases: TGTGCCAGCAGTTTACTAGCGGGAGGGCCTATGGTTACCGGGGAGCTGTTTTTT.

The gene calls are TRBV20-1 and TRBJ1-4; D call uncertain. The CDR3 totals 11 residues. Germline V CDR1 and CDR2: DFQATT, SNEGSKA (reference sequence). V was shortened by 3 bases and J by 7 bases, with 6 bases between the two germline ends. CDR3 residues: CSASRGEKLFF. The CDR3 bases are TGCAGTGCTAGTCGGGGTGAAAAACTGTTTTTT.

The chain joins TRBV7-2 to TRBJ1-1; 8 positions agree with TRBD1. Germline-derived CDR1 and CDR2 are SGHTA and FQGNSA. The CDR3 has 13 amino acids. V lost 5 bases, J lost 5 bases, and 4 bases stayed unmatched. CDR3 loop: CASSTQGGTEAFF. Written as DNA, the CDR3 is TGTGCCAGCAGCACACAGGGGGGTACTGAAGCTTTCTTT.

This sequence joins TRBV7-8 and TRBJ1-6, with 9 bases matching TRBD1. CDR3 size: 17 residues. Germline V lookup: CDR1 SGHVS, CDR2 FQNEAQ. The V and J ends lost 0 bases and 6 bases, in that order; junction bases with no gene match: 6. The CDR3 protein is CASSLAVRDRVNSPLHF. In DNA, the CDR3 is TGTGCCAGCAGCTTAGCTGTCCGGGACAGGGTTAATTCACCCCTCCACTTT. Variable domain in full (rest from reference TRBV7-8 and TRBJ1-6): GAGVSQSPRYKVAKRGQDVALRCDPISGHVSLFWYQQALGQGPEFLTYFQNEAQLDKSGLPSDRFFAERPEGSVSTLKIQRTQQEDSAVYLCASSLAVRDRVNSPLHFGNGTRLTVT.

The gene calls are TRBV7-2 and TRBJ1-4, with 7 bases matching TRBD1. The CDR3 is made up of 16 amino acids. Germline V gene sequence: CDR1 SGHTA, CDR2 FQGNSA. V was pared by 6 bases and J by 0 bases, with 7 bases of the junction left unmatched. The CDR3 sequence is CASRRQGVATNEKLFF. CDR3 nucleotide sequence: TGTGCCAGCAGACGACAGGGCGTTGCAACTAATGAAAAACTGTTTTTT.

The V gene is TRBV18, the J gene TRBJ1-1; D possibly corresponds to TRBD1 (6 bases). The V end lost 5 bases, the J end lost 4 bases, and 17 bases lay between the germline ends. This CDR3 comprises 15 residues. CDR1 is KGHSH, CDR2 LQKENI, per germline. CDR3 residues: CASSILQGRGTEAFF. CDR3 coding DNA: TGTGCCAGCTCAATATTACAGGGTAGGGGCACTGAAGCTTTCTTT.

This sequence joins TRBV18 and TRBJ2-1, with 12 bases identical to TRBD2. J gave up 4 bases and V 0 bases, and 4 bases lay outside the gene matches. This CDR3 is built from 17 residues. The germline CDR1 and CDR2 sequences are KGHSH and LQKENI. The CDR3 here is CASSPPKGLAGYNEQFF. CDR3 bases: TGTGCCAGCTCACCACCTAAAGGACTAGCGGGGTACAATGAGCAGTTCTTC.